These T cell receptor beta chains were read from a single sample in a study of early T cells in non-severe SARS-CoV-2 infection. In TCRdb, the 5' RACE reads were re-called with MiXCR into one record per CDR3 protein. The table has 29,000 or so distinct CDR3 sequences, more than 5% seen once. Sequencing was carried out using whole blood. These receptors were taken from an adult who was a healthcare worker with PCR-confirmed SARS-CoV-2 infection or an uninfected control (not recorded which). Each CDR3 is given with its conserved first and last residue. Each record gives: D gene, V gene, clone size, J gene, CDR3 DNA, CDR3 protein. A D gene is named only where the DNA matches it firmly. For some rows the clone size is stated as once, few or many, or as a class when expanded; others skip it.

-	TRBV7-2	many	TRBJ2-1	TGTGCCAGCAGCTTGATCAAGGAACACGAGCAGTTCTTC	CASSLIKEHEQFF
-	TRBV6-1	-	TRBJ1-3	TGTGCCAGCAGCGGCCGCTCTGGAAACACCATATATTTT	CASSGRSGNTIYF
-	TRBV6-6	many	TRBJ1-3	TGTGCCAGCAAGACCGTGAGAGGGGACACCATATATTTT	CASKTVRGDTIYF
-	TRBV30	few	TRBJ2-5	TGTGCCTGGAGTCGGGCTTACCAAGAGACCCAGTACTTC	CAWSRAYQETQYF
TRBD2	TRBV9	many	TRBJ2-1	TGTGCCAGCAGCGTAGGGGCTAGCGGGCCCAACAATGAGCAGTTCTTC	CASSVGASGPNNEQFF
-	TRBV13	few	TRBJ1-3	TGTGCCAGCAGCTCAAGACAGAGCTTGACAAACACCATATATTTT	CASSSRQSLTNTIYF
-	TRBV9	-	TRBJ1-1	TGTGCCAGCAGCGTCGCGGACGGGAGGACTGAAGCTTTCTTT	CASSVADGRTEAFF
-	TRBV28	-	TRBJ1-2	TGTGCCAGCAGTTTCCCTCTTGGGCAGGGAACGTCGTATGGCTACACCTTC	CASSFPLGQGTSYGYTF
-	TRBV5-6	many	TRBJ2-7	TGTGCCAGCAGCTCGATACTGACAGGCGCCTCCTACGAGCAGTACTTC	CASSSILTGASYEQYF
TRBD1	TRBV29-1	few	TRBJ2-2	TGCAGCGTTTTCTTACAGGGGGGCAGCACCGGGGAGCTGTTTTTT	CSVFLQGGSTGELFF
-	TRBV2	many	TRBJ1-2	TGTGCCAGCAGAATCAGGCGGGACTATGGCTACACCTTC	CASRIRRDYGYTF
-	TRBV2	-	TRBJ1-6	TGTGCCGGACGGGGACAACCTAATTCACCCCTCCACTTT	CAGRGQPNSPLHF
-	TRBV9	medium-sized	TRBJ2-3	TGTGCCAGCAGCCGAGGTACAGATACGCAGTATTTT	CASSRGTDTQYF
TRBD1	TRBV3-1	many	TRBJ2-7	TGTGCCAGCAGCCAGGACAGGGGGTTCTCCCACGAGCAGTACTTC	CASSQDRGFSHEQYF
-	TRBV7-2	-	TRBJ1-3	TGTGCCAGCAGCTTAATGTCCAGGCAAGGAAACACCATATATTTT	CASSLMSRQGNTIYF
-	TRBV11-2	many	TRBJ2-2	TGTGCCAGCAGCTTCAACAGGGGAGGTACCGGGGAGCTGTTTTTT	CASSFNRGGTGELFF
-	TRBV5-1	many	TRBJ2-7	TGCGCCAGCAGCCCCGGTAACTACGAGCAGTACTTC	CASSPGNYEQYF
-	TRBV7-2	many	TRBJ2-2	TGTGCCAGCAGCAAAGGGACGGCGAACACCGGGGAGCTGTTTTTT	CASSKGTANTGELFF
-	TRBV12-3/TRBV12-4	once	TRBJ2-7	TGTGCCAGCAGCCCCCGACGGAGTTCTACCTACGAGCAGTACTTC	CASSPRRSSTYEQYF
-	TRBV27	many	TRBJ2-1	TGTGCCAGCAGTTTTAATTTAGCCTACTACAATGAGCAGTTCTTC	CASSFNLAYYNEQFF
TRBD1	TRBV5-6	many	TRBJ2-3	TGTGCCAGCAGCAACCGGGACAGGGGGCGAGATACGCAGTATTTT	CASSNRDRGRDTQYF
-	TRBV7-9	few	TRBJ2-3	TGTGCCAGCAGCACATACAGGCAAACCTCAGTGGAGACAGATACGCAGTATTTT	CASSTYRQTSVETDTQYF
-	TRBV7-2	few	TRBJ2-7	TGTGCCAGCAGGGCAGGACCCTCCTCCTACGAGCAGTACTTC	CASRAGPSSYEQYF
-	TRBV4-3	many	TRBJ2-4	TGCGCCAGCAGCCAAGCCCTAGGGGGGGGCAAAAACATTCAGTACTTC	CASSQALGGGKNIQYF
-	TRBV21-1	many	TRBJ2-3	TGTGCCAGCAGCAAAGTCGGAGACAGATACACAGATACGCAGTATTTT	CASSKVGDRYTDTQYF
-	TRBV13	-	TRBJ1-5	TGTGCCAGCAGCTTCCAGGGCGGCAATCAGCCCCAGCATTTT	CASSFQGGNQPQHF
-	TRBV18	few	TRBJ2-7	TGTGCCAGCTCACCACCGAACTCACAGGCGGGCGAGCAGTACTTC	CASSPPNSQAGEQYF
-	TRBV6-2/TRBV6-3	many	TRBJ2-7	TGTGCCAGCAGTCGGGGGAACCACGAGCAGTACTTC	CASSRGNHEQYF
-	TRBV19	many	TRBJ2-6	TGTGCCAGTCGACAGGGACTGACTGGGGCCAACGTCCTGACTTTC	CASRQGLTGANVLTF
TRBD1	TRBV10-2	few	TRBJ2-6	TGCGCCAGCAGTGAAAAGACAGGGACTGGGGCCAACGTCCTGACTTTC	CASSEKTGTGANVLTF
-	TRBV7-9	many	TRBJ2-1	TGTGCCAGCAGCTCGAATTCCCGGGGGAAGAATGAGCAGTTCTTC	CASSSNSRGKNEQFF
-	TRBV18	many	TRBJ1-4	TGTGCCAGCTCATCGCCGGGCGGGGGAGAAAAACTGTTTTTT	CASSSPGGGEKLFF
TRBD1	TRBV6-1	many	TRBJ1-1	TGTGCCAGCATCACACCGGGACAGGTGAACACTGAAGCTTTCTTT	CASITPGQVNTEAFF
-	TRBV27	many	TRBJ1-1	TGTGCCAGCAGTCCCGCGGCCCCTATGAACACTGAAGCTTTCTTT	CASSPAAPMNTEAFF
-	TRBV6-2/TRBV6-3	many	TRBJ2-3	TGTGCCAGCAGTTATCGTCGAGATACGCAGTATTTT	CASSYRRDTQYF
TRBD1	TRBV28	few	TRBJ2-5	TGTGCCAGCAGTGAGGGACAGGGGGGAAAAGAGACCCAGTACTTC	CASSEGQGGKETQYF
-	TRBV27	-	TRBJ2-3	TGTGCCAGCAGCTCCCGGGATCCTAGCACAGATACGCAGTATTTT	CASSSRDPSTDTQYF
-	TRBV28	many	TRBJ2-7	TGTGCCAGCAGTCGAACCGGGACATCCTCCTACGAGCAGTACTTC	CASSRTGTSSYEQYF
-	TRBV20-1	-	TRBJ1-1	TGCAGTGCTAGTATCGGGGGGGCGGGCACTGAAGCTTTCTTT	CSASIGGAGTEAFF
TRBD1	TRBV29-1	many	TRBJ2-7	TGCAGCGTAGAACAGGGGCAGAGCTACGAGCAGTACTTC	CSVEQGQSYEQYF
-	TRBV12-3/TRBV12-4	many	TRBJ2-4	TGTGCCAGCAGTTTAGACCCCGGGGGTATCGCCAAAAACATTCAGTACTTC	CASSLDPGGIAKNIQYF
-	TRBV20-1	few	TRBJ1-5	TGCAGTGCTAGAGATGCGAAGCCCAATCAGCCCCAGCATTTT	CSARDAKPNQPQHF
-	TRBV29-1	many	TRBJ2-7	TGCAGCGTTGTTGGGCAGGGCCTATCCTACGAGCAGTACTTC	CSVVGQGLSYEQYF
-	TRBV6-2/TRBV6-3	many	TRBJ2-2	TGTGCCAGTCGGACAGCGAACACCGGGGAGCTGTTTTTT	CASRTANTGELFF
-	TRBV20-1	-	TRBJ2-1	TGCAGTGCTGGACGTATTCAGGGGTGGTCAGTAGGATACAATGAGCAGTTCTTC	CSAGRIQGWSVGYNEQFF
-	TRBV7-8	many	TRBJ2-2	TGTGCCAGCAGCTTACCCCAGGCGCGGGGGGAGCTGTTTTTT	CASSLPQARGELFF
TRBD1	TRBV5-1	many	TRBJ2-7	TGCGCCAGCAGCCAACGTCCCGGGACAGGGGCCCGCGAGCAGTACTTC	CASSQRPGTGAREQYF
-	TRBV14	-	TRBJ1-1	TGTGCCAGCAGCCCACAAAGGCAGATGAACACTGAAGCTTTCTTT	CASSPQRQMNTEAFF
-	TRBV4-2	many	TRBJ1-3	TGTGCCAGCAGCCTAGACACCACCTCTGGAAACACCATATATTTT	CASSLDTTSGNTIYF
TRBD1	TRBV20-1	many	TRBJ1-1	TGCAGTGCCATGGACAGGGAGAGCGCTGAAGCTTTCTTT	CSAMDRESAEAFF
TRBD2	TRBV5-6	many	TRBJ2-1	TGTGCCAGCAGCAACGCCCTGGGACTAGCGTACCATGAGCAGTTCTTC	CASSNALGLAYHEQFF
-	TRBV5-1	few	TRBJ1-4	TGCGCCAGCAGCTTGCCCGAGAATGAAAAACTGTTTTTT	CASSLPENEKLFF
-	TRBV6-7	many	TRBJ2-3	TGTGCCAGCAGTTACTCGACGGTTTCTAGCACAGATACGCAGTATTTT	CASSYSTVSSTDTQYF
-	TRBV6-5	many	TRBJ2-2	TGTGCCAGCAGACGCACCGGGGAGCTGTTTTTT	CASRRTGELFF
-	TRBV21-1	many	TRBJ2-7	TGTGCCAGCAGCAAAGTAGGACCCGACGGAACCTACGAGCAGTACTTC	CASSKVGPDGTYEQYF
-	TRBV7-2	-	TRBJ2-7	TGTGCCAGCGCCCCCCGAGCGGGCTACGAGCAGTACTTC	CASAPRAGYEQYF
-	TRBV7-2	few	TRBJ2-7	TGTGCCAGCAATACCCGGGGCCCCGCCTACGAGCAGTACTTC	CASNTRGPAYEQYF
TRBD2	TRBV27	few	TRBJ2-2	TGTGCCAGTGGACTAGCGGGGGCAAGTGTAATCGGGGAGCTGTTTTTT	CASGLAGASVIGELFF
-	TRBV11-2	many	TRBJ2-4	TGTGCCAGCAGCTCCGGGAGACGGCTGAAAAACATTCAGTACTTC	CASSSGRRLKNIQYF
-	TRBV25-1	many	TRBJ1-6	TGTGCCAGCAGTGAATTGGGGGGCGGAAATTCACCCCTCCACTTT	CASSELGGGNSPLHF